Each of the 14 T cell receptor beta chains below was sequenced from the same sample in a study of T cell responses to AZD1222 COVID-19 vaccine. Using immunoSEQ multiplex PCR, the repertoire was profiled, and TCRdb retains in-frame clones only, with some absent. The sample shows about 130,000 clones, roughly 87% of them seen only once. This sample comprised peripheral blood, obtained on day 0 of AZD1222 vaccination. The receptors stem from an adult in good health.

V usage is TRBV20-1 and J usage is TRBJ1-5; the D is unclear. V gave up 0 bases and J gave up 9 bases, with 6 bases separating them. The CDR3 spans 11 residues. Per the germline V gene, CDR1 is DFQATT and CDR2 is SNEGSKA (reference sequence). The DNA for the CDR3 is TGCAGTGCTAGAGATATAGGGCCCCAGCATTTT. Its protein is CSARDIGPQHF.

V usage is TRBV6-5 and J usage is TRBJ2-1; 8 bases are a match to TRBD2. CDR3 length equals 15 residues. The germline CDR1 and CDR2 sequences are MNHEY and SVGAGI. The V gene end was trimmed by 4 bases and the J gene end by 3 bases; junction bases not matched to a gene: 5. As DNA, the CDR3 is TGTGCCAGCAGTTCCCGGGGGGGGCGCTACAATGAGCAGTTCTTC. Protein sequence: CASSSRGGRYNEQFF.

This clone was counted a single time. The chain links TRBV6-5 to TRBJ1-3; D is unclear. Trimming took off 5 bases at V and 0 bases at J, with 5 bases between the two ends. The CDR3 extends over 13 amino acids. Germline assignment: CDR1 MNHEY and CDR2 SVGAGI. The chain's CDR3 is CASSTSSGNTIYF. The CDR3 DNA is TGTGCCAGCAGTACAAGCTCTGGAAACACCATATATTTT.

The CDR3 nucleotides are TGTGCCATCAGTGAGTCGGGGGACAGGGCGGACGAGCAGTACTTC. It encodes CAISESGDRADEQYF. The rearrangement links TRBV10-3 to TRBJ2-7; 9 bases match TRBD1. The V gene's germline CDR1 is ENHRY and CDR2 SYGVKD. J gave up 5 bases and V 0 bases, and 5 bases lay outside the gene matches. This CDR3 spans 15 amino acids.

The V and J genes are TRBV28 and TRBJ2-7, with D perhaps matching TRBD1 (6 bases). There are 13 residues in the CDR3. Trimming stripped 8 bases from V and 1 base from J, with 12 bases between. Germline V gene sequence: CDR1 MDHEN, CDR2 SYDVKM. The CDR3 DNA sequence: TGTGCCAGCTCCCTAGGACAGTCCTACGAGCAGTACTTC. This translates into CASSLGQSYEQYF.

The J gene is TRBJ1-5, the V gene TRBV30, with a possible D match to TRBD1 (5 bases). The CDR3 runs to 14 residues. Germline-derived CDR1 and CDR2 are GTSNPN and SVGIG (reference sequence). V was trimmed by 2 bases and J by 6 bases, leaving 14 bases between them. CDR3: CAWSREGRGQPQHF. DNA for the CDR3: TGTGCCTGGAGTAGGGAGGGTAGGGGTCAGCCCCAGCATTTT.

CDR3 DNA: TGTGCCAGCAGCCCAACGGACAGGGCTTACGGCACCGGGGAGCTGTTTTTT. Translated: CASSPTDRAYGTGELFF. The gene calls are TRBV11-3 and TRBJ2-2; TRBD1 matches 8 bases. Trimming cost V 5 bases and J 4 bases; bases outside gene matches: 12. CDR1 and CDR2 (germline): SGHNT, YENEEA. The CDR3 spans 17 residues.

This clone was recorded only once. The V and J genes are TRBV5-1 and TRBJ1-1; D is undetermined. Trimming took off 4 bases at V and 0 bases at J, with 16 bases between the two ends. CDR1 and CDR2 from the germline V gene are SGHRS and YFSETQ. This CDR3 has 16 residues. CDR3 sequence reads: CASSTAGVVMNTEAFF. Written as DNA, the CDR3 is TGCGCCAGCAGCACTGCTGGAGTTGTGATGAACACTGAAGCTTTCTTT.

The V call is TRBV7-9, the J call TRBJ2-1, with 8 bases identical to TRBD2. Trimming took 7 bases from V and 4 from J; bases not matched to a gene: 18. The CDR3 has 18 residues. Looked up from germline, CDR1 is SEHNR and CDR2 is FQNEAQ (reference sequence). The CDR3 here is CASTRRGGLVAGYNEQFF. CDR3 nucleotides: TGTGCCAGCACCCGCCGGGGGGGTTTAGTAGCGGGGTACAATGAGCAGTTCTTC.

CDR3 nucleotide sequence: TGTGCCAGCAGCGGAAATGGACGGTTCGGCTACACCGGGGAGCTGTTTTTT. Protein product: CASSGNGRFGYTGELFF. This chain joins TRBV9 and TRBJ2-2; no clear D. The germline V gene encodes CDR1 SGDLS and CDR2 YYNGEE. CDR3 length: 17 residues. V was pared by 3 bases and J by 3 bases, with 18 bases between.

In this sample, this clone turned up once. The V gene is TRBV29-1, the J gene TRBJ1-2; D is ambiguous. This CDR3 comprises 13 residues. Germline V CDR1 and CDR2: SQVTM, ANQGSEA. Trimming removed 7 bases from V and 2 bases from J, with 14 bases in between. CDR3 region: CSADPGRNYGYTF. The DNA of the CDR3 is TGCAGCGCCGACCCGGGGAGGAACTATGGCTACACCTTC.

This rearrangement joins TRBV12-3 or TRBV12-4 to TRBJ1-5, with D maybe TRBD1 (5 bases). Trimming stripped 5 bases from V and 7 bases from J, with 12 bases between. CDR3 size: 13 residues. The chain's CDR3 is CASSILGVQPQHF. The CDR3 coding sequence is TGTGCCAGCAGTATCCTGGGGGTACAGCCCCAGCATTTT.

The chain's CDR3 is CASSSPGRPSYEQYF. Here the CDR3 DNA reads TGTGCCAGCAGTTCCCCGGGACGGCCCTCCTACGAGCAGTACTTC. The chain is built from TRBV6-2 or TRBV6-3 and TRBJ2-7; the D call may be TRBD1 or TRBD2 (5 bases each). Germline-derived CDR1 and CDR2 are MNHEY and SVGEGT. The CDR3 loop spans 15 amino acids. The V end was cut by 4 bases, the J end by 0 bases, with 13 bases between.

This clone was counted once. CDR3 protein: CASSVEDHTEAFF. The DNA for the CDR3 is TGTGCCAGCAGCGTAGAAGACCACACTGAAGCTTTCTTT. The V gene is TRBV9, the J gene TRBJ1-1, with unresolved D. V lost 0 bases and J lost 3, with 6 bases in between. Germline CDR1 and CDR2: SGDLS and YYNGEE. The length of the CDR3 is 13 residues.